The T cell receptor (beta chain) described here comes from a study of shared clonotypes between healthy human individuals. Naive CD8 populations comprised CD45RO-negative cells positively selected for CCR7, excluding terminally differentiated effector memory CD45RA+ cells. Clones were sequenced by immunoSEQ multiplex PCR, and TCRdb holds only the in-frame ones, with some missing. Seen here are around 1.9 million clones, around 93% observed once, and the top ten hold around 1.8%. Study-wide findings and caveats: Clonotypes shared by all four donors outscored non-shared clonotypes in generation probability. Sampling involved blood alone; tissue repertoires likely differ.

V dropped 10 bases and J dropped 10; count of bases not matched to a gene: 4. This CDR3 has 10 amino acids. The germline V gene encodes CDR1 SEHNR and CDR2 FQNEAQ (reference sequence). In regard to this clone: As yet, its antigen is unknown.

This receptor was identified in a man aged 18 to 30 in good health. Some clones in this sample may be carry-over from other donors' samples. V and J are TRBV7-9 and TRBJ2-1, with TRBD2 matching 7 bases. The sequenced material came from naive CD8+ T cells from PBMCs. The CDR3 region is CATLTSEQFF. In DNA form, the CDR3 reads TGTGCCACCCTGACTAGCGAGCAGTTCTTC.